This TCR beta chain was found in a study of blood T cell repertoires in COVID-19. Across the study: Spain, Italy and the United States supplied samples that represented acute and convalescent COVID-19.

The assay was immunoSEQ multiplex PCR, and TCRdb's table has in-frame clones only and misses some. This table has 60,000 or so clones, roughly 80% appearing once. This CDR3 has 18 amino acids. CDR1 and CDR2 (germline): LGHDT, YNNKEL (reference sequence). Trimming removed 6 bases from V and 1 base from J; junction bases left unmatched: 11. Sequencing used peripheral blood. The chain joins TRBV3-1 (or the pseudogene TRBV3-2) to TRBJ2-7, with 14 bases aligning to TRBD2. This receptor was obtained from a human donor in a cohort sampled during active COVID-19. CDR3 coding DNA: TGTGCCAGCAGTCTCTCCGGGACTAGCGGGAGTTCTTCCTACGAGCAGTACTTC. Translated: CASSLSGTSGSSSYEQYF.